Each of the 9 T cell receptor beta chains below was sequenced from the same sample in a study of beta chain features in type 1 diabetes. Expressed TCRB transcripts were sequenced because the entire RNA isolate underwent reverse transcription. The assay was immunoSEQ multiplex PCR, and TCRdb's table has in-frame clones only and misses some. The sample has roughly 40,000 clones, around 45% seen once. The sample was central memory CD4+ T cells from blood. The receptors originated from a woman aged 18-29 years in good health.

In the case of this clone: The same CDR3 can be traced to other DNA sequences in this sample. This chain connects TRBV6-5 to TRBJ1-1; D remains unclear. In germline, CDR1 is MNHEY, CDR2 SVGAGI. Deletions cut 5 bases from V and 3 bases from J, with 4 bases between. The CDR3 sequence is 11 residues long. As DNA, the CDR3 is TGTGCCAGCAGTCGAGACACTGAAGCTTTCTTT. Protein sequence: CASSRDTEAFF.

The chain combines TRBV5-4 with TRBJ1-1; no clear D gene. CDR1 is SGHNT, CDR2 YYREEE, per germline (reference sequence). This CDR3 spans 13 amino acids. V lost 4 bases, J lost 1 base, and 8 bases lay in between. DNA of the CDR3: TGTGCCAGCAGCGTGGACGGGAACACTGAAGCTTTCTTT. It is translated as CASSVDGNTEAFF.

The rearrangement uses TRBV27 and TRBJ1-2, with D uncertain. The CDR3 loop spans 16 amino acids. From germline, CDR1 is MNHEY and CDR2 SMNVEV (reference sequence). V dropped 0 bases and J dropped 2 bases, with 13 bases sitting between them. The CDR3 protein is CASSLSGAAGNYGYTF. For the CDR3, the DNA is TGTGCCAGCAGTTTATCGGGAGCGGCGGGGAACTATGGCTACACCTTC.

The chain links TRBV5-1 to TRBJ2-7, with TRBD2 as a possible D gene (5 bases). Germline V CDR1 and CDR2: SGHRS, YFSETQ. This CDR3 is built from 12 residues. V lost 4 bases and J lost 10, with 15 bases in between. CDR3 residues: CASSPDQREQYF. DNA of the CDR3: TGCGCCAGCAGCCCGGACCAGAGGGAACAGTACTTC.

This clone was detected a few times. The rearrangement links TRBV30 to TRBJ1-3; 9 nucleotides line up with TRBD1. Germline V lookup: CDR1 GTSNPN, CDR2 SVGIG (reference sequence). J was trimmed by 8 bases and V by 8 bases; bases with no gene match: 7. This CDR3 has 12 residues. In DNA form, the CDR3 reads TGTGCCCGCCCGGGACAGGGAGACACCATATATTTT. Its protein is CARPGQGDTIYF.

This clone came up a few times. V gene TRBV5-1 combines with J gene TRBJ2-3; 13 nucleotides line up with TRBD2. V lost 4 bases, J lost 6 bases, and 8 bases stayed unmatched. The CDR3 runs to 16 residues. From germline, CDR1 is SGHRS and CDR2 YFSETQ. CDR3 protein: CASSLGLAGVMDTQYF. CDR3 DNA sequence: TGCGCCAGCAGCCTAGGACTAGCGGGAGTCATGGATACGCAGTATTTT. The full variable domain, completed using reference TRBV5-1 and TRBJ2-3, is KAGVTQTPRYLIKTRGQQVTLSCSPISGHRSVSWYQQTPGQGLQFLFEYFSETQRNKGNFPGRFSGRQFSNSRSEMNVSTLELGDSALYLCASSLGLAGVMDTQYFGPGTRLTVL.

This clone was counted a few times. The chain joins TRBV19 to TRBJ1-1, with no clear D. This CDR3 has 13 amino acids. Germline V lookup: CDR1 LNHDA, CDR2 SQIVND (reference sequence). Trimming shortened V by 3 bases and J by 4 bases, and 9 bases separated the two germline ends. DNA for the CDR3: TGTGCCAGTAGTATTCGACAACTCACTGAAGCTTTCTTT. It is translated as CASSIRQLTEAFF. Complete variable domain (other parts from reference TRBV19 and TRBJ1-1): DGGITQSPKYLFRKEGQNVTLSCEQNLNHDAMYWYRQDPGQGLRLIYYSQIVNDFQKGDIAEGYSVSREKKESFPLTVTSAQKNPTAFYLCASSIRQLTEAFFGQGTRLTVV.

This chain uses TRBV19 with TRBJ1-5; weak D call: TRBD1 (6 bases). The ends were cut back, 7 bases at V and 3 bases at J, with 13 bases in the middle. Germline lookup yields CDR1 LNHDA and CDR2 SQIVND (reference sequence). The CDR3 loop spans 14 amino acids. The CDR3 region has the DNA TGTGCCAGTACCGTACAGGGCTCCAATCAGCCCCAGCATTTT. Amino acids: CASTVQGSNQPQHF. Supplemented by reference TRBV19 and TRBJ1-5, the full variable domain reads DGGITQSPKYLFRKEGQNVTLSCEQNLNHDAMYWYRQDPGQGLRLIYYSQIVNDFQKGDIAEGYSVSREKKESFPLTVTSAQKNPTAFYLCASTVQGSNQPQHFGDGTRLSIL.

This clone has just a few counts. The rearrangement links TRBV7-9 to TRBJ1-2, with D uncertain. V lost 5 bases, J lost 1 base, and 11 bases lay in between. The CDR3 runs to 14 residues. The germline V gene encodes CDR1 SEHNR and CDR2 FQNEAQ (reference sequence). Written as DNA, the CDR3 is TGTGCCAGCAGCCCCCGGGTCAATAACTATGGCTACACCTTC. Translation: CASSPRVNNYGYTF.